This paragraph covers one TCR beta chain sequence. Its antigen is undetermined. These data originate in a study of CD8+CD57+ T cells in acquired aplastic anemia. Study in general: DNA recovered from sorted CD4+ and CD8+ cells had a mean of approximately 3.2 ug.

General study findings and limits: In common between the patients and the controls were approximately 30 CD8+ CDR3 sequences.

Template material for TCR beta VDJ and CDR3 profiling consisted of genomic DNA. MiXCR, run by TCRdb on the reads, gives a single entry per CDR3 protein. The table includes roughly 58,000 distinct CDR3 sequences, about 50% detected once. Sequencing was done on a sample of sorted CD4+, CD8+, or CD8+CD57+ T cells (not recorded which) from PBMCs. The receptor comes from a human donor in good health, serving as a control.

The CDR3 sequence: CASSPRFPGLASTVQETQYF. CDR3 coding DNA: TGTGCCAGTAGTCCCCGGTTCCCGGGACTAGCCTCAACCGTACAAGAGACCCAGTACTTC. V gene TRBV19 combines with J gene TRBJ2-5; 9 nucleotides agree with TRBD2. CDR1 and CDR2 from the germline V gene are LNHDA and SQIVND (reference sequence). V shed 5 bases, J shed 2 bases, and the junction held 21 bases outside the gene matches. CDR3 length: 20 residues. Variable domain in full (rest from reference TRBV19 and TRBJ2-5): DGGITQSPKYLFRKEGQNVTLSCEQNLNHDAMYWYRQDPGQGLRLIYYSQIVNDFQKGDIAEGYSVSREKKESFPLTVTSAQKNPTAFYLCASSPRFPGLASTVQETQYFGPGTRLLVL.